The present T cell receptor (beta chain) was sequenced within a study of monozygotic twins with inflammatory bowel disease. Each UMI, carrying a 6-nucleotide sample barcode, came from template switching. Using the 5' RACE reads, TCRdb records one entry per CDR3 protein without DNA. There are about 200,000 distinct CDR3 sequences in the sample, with roughly 8% held by the top ten. The CDR3 is made up of 18 amino acids. Germline CDR1 and CDR2: SGHRS and YFSETQ. Sequences were obtained from blood. This sequence originates from a human donor with ulcerative colitis or Crohn's disease, or a healthy co-twin of an affected twin (not recorded which). The chain recombines TRBV5-1 with TRBJ1-2; TCRdb calls TRBD1, which cannot be checked without DNA. The CDR3 loop reads CASSQVPLDRAGNYGYTF.